The 5 T cell receptor beta chains below were found in one sample sequenced in a study of blood T cell repertoires in COVID-19. Profiled with immunoSEQ multiplex PCR; TCRdb holds only in-frame clones, not every one. The sample holds more than 35,000 clones, 80% to 90% seen once. The sequenced sample consisted of peripheral blood. The source of these receptors is a human donor in a cohort sampled during active COVID-19.

The chain recombines TRBV2 with TRBJ2-3; no clear D gene. The CDR3 sequence is 14 residues long. Trimming removed 8 bases at V and 0 bases at J, with 12 bases between. Germline CDR1 SNHLY, CDR2 FYNNEI. CDR3 sequence reads: CASGVGTSTDTQYF. The CDR3 DNA reads as TGTGCCAGCGGAGTAGGCACTAGCACAGATACGCAGTATTTT.

The rearrangement uses TRBV4-2 and TRBJ2-7; weak D call: TRBD2 (5 bases). The CDR3 is 14 amino acids. The germline V and J ends were trimmed by 1 base and 7 bases, with 14 bases remaining between them. Looked up from germline, CDR1 is LGHNA and CDR2 is YNFKEQ. The DNA for the CDR3 is TGTGCCAGCAGCCAAGGGTCCGGGGTCGGGGAGCAGTACTTC. Translated: CASSQGSGVGEQYF.

This clone has only a few counts. This chain joins TRBV21-1 and TRBJ2-7; the table's D call TRBD2 went unverified against the DNA. TRBV21-1 is tagged as a pseudogene. This CDR3 contains 16 residues. The CDR3 region has the DNA TGTGCCAGCAGCAATCAATATGGTGAGAGCTCCTACGAGCAGTACTTC. Amino acid sequence: CASSNQYGESSYEQYF.

V and J are TRBV6-5 and TRBJ1-6, with TRBD1 identical over 8 bases. The CDR3 contains 14 residues. V lost 5 bases to trimming and J lost 7 bases; unmatched junction nucleotides: 4. Germline V gives CDR1 MNHEY, CDR2 SVGAGI. CDR3: CASSRQGRNSPLHF. The CDR3 bases are TGTGCCAGCAGTCGACAGGGGCGGAATTCACCCCTCCACTTT.

This sequence joins TRBV5-1 and TRBJ2-2; no firm D call. Germline lookup yields CDR1 SGHRS and CDR2 YFSETQ. Trimming took 0 bases from V and 4 from J, leaving 4 bases between them. This CDR3 region has 13 residues. CDR3 bases: TGCGCCAGCAGCTTGGAACTCACCGGGGAGCTGTTTTTT. It codes for CASSLELTGELFF.